This TCR beta chain was observed in a study of cytomegalovirus exposure and HLA in healthy donors. Whole-study findings and limits: Researchers reported that a few CMV-associated chains were confirmed in vitro as CMV antigen-specific. More than 150 TCR beta chains were listed as cytomegalovirus-associated.

Remarks on this clone: The antigen is not known.

Germline V gene lookup returns CDR1 MNHEY and CDR2 SVGAGI. J gave up 5 bases and V 6 bases, and 5 bases lay outside the gene matches. The CDR3 totals 14 residues. Primers: 60 Vbeta forward and 13 Jbeta reverse. TCRdb's table, derived via immunoSEQ multiplex PCR, lists solely in-frame clones and lacks some. Of around 99,000 clones listed, 76% are singletons. The TCR comes from a woman between 50 and 59 years old in good health and CMV-seropositive. Material: PBMCs. This rearrangement joins TRBV6-5 to TRBJ2-7; 12 bases agree with TRBD2. CDR3 DNA sequence: TGTGCCAGCAGCCCTAGCGGGAGGGCTAACGAGCAGTACTTC. It codes for CASSPSGRANEQYF.